This TCR beta chain was sequenced for a study of T cell clones after liver transplantation. The germline V gene has CDR1 LNHDA and CDR2 SQIVND (reference sequence). The CDR3 has 13 amino acids. Trimming took off 3 bases at V and 3 bases at J, with 8 bases between the two ends. Clones were sequenced by immunoSEQ multiplex PCR, and TCRdb holds only the in-frame ones, with some missing. The sample includes under 20,000 clones, 80% to 90% of them seen just once. The specimen comprised CD8+ T cells from blood, sampled 46 months after liver transplant. This TCR came from a human patient who received a liver transplant. The graft donor may be the source of some T cells. This rearrangement joins TRBV19 to TRBJ1-2; possible D gene TRBD1, 5 bases. CDR3 nucleotide sequence: TGTGCCAGTAGTATTGGGGCAGACTATGGCTACACCTTC. It yields the protein CASSIGADYGYTF.